The present TCR beta chain was sequenced within a study of graft-versus-host responses after intestinal transplantation. Concerning this clone itself: Its cognate antigen is unknown.

Trimming took off 5 bases at V and 1 base at J, with 11 bases between the two ends. CDR1 is SNHLY and CDR2 is FYNNEI in the germline V gene. This CDR3 contains 14 residues. This table comes from immunoSEQ multiplex PCR, and its TCRdb copy is limited to in-frame clones, with some not included. Found here are more than 65,000 clones, nearly 85% of them singletons; the top ten hold approximately 0.39%. The TCR comes from a human donor who was the organ donor for an intestinal transplant. The chain uses TRBV2 and TRBJ1-1; weak D call: TRBD1 (6 bases). The sequencing used unstimulated CD4+ T cells sorted from spleen or lymph node cells, collected before transplant. The CDR3 loop reads CASSLGQTNTEAFF. CDR3 coding DNA: TGTGCCAGCAGTCTCGGACAGACGAACACTGAAGCTTTCTTT.